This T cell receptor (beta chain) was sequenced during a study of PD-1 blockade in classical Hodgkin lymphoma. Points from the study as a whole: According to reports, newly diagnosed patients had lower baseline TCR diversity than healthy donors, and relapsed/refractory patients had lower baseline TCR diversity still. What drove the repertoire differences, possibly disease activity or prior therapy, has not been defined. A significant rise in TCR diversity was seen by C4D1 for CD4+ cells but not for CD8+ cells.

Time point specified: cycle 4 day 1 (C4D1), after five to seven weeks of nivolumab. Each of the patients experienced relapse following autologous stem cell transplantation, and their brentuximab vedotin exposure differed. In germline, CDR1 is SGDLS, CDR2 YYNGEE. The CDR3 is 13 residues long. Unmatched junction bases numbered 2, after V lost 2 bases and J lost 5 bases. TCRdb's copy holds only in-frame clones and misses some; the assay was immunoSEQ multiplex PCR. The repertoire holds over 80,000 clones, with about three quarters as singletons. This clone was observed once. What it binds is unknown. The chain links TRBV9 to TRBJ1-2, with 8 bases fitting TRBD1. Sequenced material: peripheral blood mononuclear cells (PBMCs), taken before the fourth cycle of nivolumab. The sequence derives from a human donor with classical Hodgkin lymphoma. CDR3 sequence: CASSVTGAYGYTF. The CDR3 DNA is TGTGCCAGCAGCGTGACAGGGGCTTATGGCTACACCTTC.